This record concerns one T cell receptor beta chain sequence. Per the authors' pipeline: Estimation of nucleated cell counts relied on the amplification of reference gene primers. Clones were read by immunoSEQ multiplex PCR, and TCRdb kept only the in-frame ones, dropping some. V, J and clone size are those of that table, while D and trimming were read from the DNA. Here the sample spans approximately 14,000 clones, about 89% being singletons. These data originate in a study of blood T cell repertoires in COVID-19. Overall study context: The United States, Italy and Spain were the sources of the acute and convalescent COVID-19 samples.

Germline V gives CDR1 SGHTA, CDR2 FQGTGA. CDR3 length: 15 amino acids. J was trimmed by 8 bases and V by 4 bases; bases with no gene match: 6. The specimen was peripheral blood. The source is a woman in her sixties or seventies in a cohort sampled during active or convalescent COVID-19. The chain uses TRBV7-3 and TRBJ2-5; 14 bases are shared with TRBD2. Here the CDR3 DNA reads TGTGCCAGCAGCTCCGGGACTAGCGGGGGCCTAACCCAGTACTTC. It yields the protein CASSSGTSGGLTQYF.